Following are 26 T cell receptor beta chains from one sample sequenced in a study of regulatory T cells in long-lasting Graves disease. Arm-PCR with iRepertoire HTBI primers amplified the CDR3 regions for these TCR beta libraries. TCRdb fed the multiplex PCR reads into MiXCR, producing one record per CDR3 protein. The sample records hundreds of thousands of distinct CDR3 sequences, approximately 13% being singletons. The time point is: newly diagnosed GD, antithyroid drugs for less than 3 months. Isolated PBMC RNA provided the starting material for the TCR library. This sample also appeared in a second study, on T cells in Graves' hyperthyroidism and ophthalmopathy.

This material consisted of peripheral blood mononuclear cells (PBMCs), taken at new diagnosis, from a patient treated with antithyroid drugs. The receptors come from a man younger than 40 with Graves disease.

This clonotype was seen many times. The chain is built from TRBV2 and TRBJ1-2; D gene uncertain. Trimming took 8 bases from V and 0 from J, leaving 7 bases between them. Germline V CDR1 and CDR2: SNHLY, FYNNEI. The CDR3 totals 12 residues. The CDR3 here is CASGVANYGYTF. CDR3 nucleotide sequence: TGTGCCAGCGGTGTAGCTAACTATGGCTACACCTTC.

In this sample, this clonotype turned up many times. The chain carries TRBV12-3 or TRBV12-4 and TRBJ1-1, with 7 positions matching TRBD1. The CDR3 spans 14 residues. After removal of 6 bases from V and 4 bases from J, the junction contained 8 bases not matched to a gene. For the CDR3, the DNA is TGTGCCAGCAGACTTGACAGGGTGGGCACTGAAGCTTTCTTT. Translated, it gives CASRLDRVGTEAFF.

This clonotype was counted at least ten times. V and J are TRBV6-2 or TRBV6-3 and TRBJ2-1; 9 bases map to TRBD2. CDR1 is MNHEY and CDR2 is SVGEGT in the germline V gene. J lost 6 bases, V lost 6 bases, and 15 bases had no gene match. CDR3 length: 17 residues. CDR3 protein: CASSQIASGKGFNEQFF. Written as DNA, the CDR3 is TGTGCCAGCAGCCAAATAGCTAGCGGGAAGGGTTTCAATGAGCAGTTCTTC.

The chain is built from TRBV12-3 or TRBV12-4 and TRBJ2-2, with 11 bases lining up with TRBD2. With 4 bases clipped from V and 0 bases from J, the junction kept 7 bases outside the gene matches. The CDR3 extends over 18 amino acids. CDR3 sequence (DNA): TGTGCCAGCAGTTCGGGACTAGCGGCCCTTCCGAACACCGGGGAGCTGTTTTTT. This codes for CASSSGLAALPNTGELFF.

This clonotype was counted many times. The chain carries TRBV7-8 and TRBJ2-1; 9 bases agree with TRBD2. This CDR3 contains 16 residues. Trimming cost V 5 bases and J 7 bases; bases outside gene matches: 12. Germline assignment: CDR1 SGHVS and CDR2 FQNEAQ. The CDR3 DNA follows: TGTGCCAGCAGCCCGCTTCGTAGCGGGAGTTTTAATGAGCAGTTCTTC. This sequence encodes CASSPLRSGSFNEQFF.

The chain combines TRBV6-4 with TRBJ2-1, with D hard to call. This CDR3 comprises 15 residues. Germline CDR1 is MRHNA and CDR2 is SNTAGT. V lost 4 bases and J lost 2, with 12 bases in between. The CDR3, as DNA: TGTGCCAGCAGTGCCGAGAACTTAGCCTACAATGAGCAGTTCTTC. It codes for CASSAENLAYNEQFF.

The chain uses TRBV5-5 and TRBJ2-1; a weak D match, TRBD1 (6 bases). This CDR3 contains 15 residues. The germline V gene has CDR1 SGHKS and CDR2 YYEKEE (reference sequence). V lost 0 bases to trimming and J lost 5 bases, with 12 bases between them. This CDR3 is CASSLGGWTDNEQFF. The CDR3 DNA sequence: TGTGCCAGCAGCTTGGGGGGGTGGACAGACAATGAGCAGTTCTTC.

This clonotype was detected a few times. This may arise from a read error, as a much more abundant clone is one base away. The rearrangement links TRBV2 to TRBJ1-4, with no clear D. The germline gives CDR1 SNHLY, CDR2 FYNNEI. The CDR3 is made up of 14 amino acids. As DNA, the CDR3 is TGTGCCAGCTCACGGTTGTGGACTAATGAAGAACTGTTTTTT. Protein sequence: CASSRLWTNEELFF.

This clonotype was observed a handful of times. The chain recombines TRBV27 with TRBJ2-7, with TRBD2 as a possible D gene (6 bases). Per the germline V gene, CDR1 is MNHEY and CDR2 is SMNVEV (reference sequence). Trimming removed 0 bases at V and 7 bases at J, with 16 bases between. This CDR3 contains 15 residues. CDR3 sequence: CASSLSGTLYREQYF. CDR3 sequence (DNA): TGTGCCAGCAGTTTATCTGGGACTCTTTACCGGGAGCAGTACTTC.

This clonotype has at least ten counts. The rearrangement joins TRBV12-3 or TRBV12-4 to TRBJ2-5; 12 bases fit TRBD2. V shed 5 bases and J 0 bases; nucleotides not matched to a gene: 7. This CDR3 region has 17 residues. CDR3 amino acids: CASSQIGLAGYQETQYF. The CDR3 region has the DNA TGTGCCAGCAGTCAGATCGGACTAGCGGGATACCAAGAGACCCAGTACTTC.

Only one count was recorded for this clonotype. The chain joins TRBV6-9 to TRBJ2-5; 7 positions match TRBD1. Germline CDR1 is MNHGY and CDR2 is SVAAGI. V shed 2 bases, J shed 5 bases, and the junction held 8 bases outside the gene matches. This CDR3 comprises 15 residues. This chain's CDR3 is CASSYGLQGDETQYF. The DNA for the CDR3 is TGTGCCAGCAGTTATGGTTTGCAGGGGGATGAGACCCAGTACTTC.

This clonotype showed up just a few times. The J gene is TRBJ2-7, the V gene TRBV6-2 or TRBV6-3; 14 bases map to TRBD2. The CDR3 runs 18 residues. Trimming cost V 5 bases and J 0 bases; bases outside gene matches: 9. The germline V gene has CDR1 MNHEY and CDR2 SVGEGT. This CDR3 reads CASSPWTSGRPFSYEQYF. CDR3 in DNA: TGTGCCAGCAGTCCCTGGACTAGCGGGAGGCCCTTCTCCTACGAGCAGTACTTC.

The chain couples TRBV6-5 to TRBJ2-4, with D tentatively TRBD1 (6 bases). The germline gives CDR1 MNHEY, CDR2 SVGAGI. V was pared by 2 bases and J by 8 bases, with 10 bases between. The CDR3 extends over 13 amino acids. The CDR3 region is CASSYVRGDIQYF. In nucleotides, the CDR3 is TGTGCCAGCAGTTACGTCAGGGGTGACATTCAGTACTTC.

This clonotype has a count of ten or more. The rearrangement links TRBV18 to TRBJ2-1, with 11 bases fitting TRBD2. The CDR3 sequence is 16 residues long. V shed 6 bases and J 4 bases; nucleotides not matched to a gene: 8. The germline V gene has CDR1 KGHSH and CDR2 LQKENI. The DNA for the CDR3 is TGTGCCAGCTCGTCTACTAGCGGGAGTTTGTACAATGAGCAGTTCTTC. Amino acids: CASSSTSGSLYNEQFF.

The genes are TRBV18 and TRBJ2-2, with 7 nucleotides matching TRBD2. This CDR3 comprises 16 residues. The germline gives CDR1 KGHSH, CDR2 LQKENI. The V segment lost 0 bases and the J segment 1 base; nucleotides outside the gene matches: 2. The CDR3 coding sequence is TGTGCCAGCTCACCACCTTCGGGAGGGAACACCGGGGAGCTGTTTTTT. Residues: CASSPPSGGNTGELFF.

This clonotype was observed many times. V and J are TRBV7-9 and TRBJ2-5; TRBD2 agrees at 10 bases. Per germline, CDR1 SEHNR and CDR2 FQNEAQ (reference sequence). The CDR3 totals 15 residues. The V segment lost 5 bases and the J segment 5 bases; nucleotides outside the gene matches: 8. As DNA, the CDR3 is TGTGCCAGCAGCGCAAAGCGGGAGGGCCCTGAGACCCAGTACTTC. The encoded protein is CASSAKREGPETQYF.

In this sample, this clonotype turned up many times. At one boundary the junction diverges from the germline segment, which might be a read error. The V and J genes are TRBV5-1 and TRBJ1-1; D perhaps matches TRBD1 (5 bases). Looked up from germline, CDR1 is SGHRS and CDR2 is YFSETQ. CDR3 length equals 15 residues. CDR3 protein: CASSVVTVLNTEAFF. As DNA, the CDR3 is TGTGCCAGCAGCGTTGTGACAGTCTTGAACACTGAAGCTTTCTTT.

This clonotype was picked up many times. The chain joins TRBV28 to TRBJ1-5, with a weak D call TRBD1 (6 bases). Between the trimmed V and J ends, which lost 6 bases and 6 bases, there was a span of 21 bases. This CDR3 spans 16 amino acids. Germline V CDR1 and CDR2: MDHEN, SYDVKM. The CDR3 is CASSPSLEGGVQPQHF. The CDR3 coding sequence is TGTGCCAGCAGCCCTTCCTTAGAGGGGGGCGTTCAGCCCCAGCATTTT.

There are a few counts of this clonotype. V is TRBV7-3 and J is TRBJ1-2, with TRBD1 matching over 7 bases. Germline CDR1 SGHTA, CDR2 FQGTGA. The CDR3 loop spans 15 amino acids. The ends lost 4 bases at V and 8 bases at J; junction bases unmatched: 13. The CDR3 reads CASSYIKTGIGGYTF. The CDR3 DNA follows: TGTGCCAGCAGCTACATAAAGACAGGGATAGGCGGCTACACCTTC.

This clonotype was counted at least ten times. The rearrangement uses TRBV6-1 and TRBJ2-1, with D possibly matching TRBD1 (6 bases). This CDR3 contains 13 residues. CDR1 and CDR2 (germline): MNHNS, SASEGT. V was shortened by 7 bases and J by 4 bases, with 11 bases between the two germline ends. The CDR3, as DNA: TGTGCCAGCAAAATACAGGGTTACAATGAGCAGTTCTTC. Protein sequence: CASKIQGYNEQFF.

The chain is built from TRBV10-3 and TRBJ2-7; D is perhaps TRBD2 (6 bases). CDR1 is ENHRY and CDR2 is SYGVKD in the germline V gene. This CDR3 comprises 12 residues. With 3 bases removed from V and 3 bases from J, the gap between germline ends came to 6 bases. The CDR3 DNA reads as TGTGCCATCAGTGACGGGGGCTACGAGCAGTACTTC. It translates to CAISDGGYEQYF.

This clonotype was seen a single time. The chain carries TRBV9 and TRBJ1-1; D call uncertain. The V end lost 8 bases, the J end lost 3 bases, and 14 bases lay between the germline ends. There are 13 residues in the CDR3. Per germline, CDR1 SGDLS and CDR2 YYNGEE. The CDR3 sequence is CASCTGRDTEAFF. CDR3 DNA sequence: TGTGCCAGTTGTACCGGGAGGGACACTGAAGCTTTCTTT.

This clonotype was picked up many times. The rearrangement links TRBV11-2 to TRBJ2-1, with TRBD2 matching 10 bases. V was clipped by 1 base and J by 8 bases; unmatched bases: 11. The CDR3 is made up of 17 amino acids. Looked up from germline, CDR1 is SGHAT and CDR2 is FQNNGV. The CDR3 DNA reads TGTGCCAGCAGCTTAGTATTAAGGGCTAGCGGGAGCTATGAGCAGTTCTTC. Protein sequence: CASSLVLRASGSYEQFF.

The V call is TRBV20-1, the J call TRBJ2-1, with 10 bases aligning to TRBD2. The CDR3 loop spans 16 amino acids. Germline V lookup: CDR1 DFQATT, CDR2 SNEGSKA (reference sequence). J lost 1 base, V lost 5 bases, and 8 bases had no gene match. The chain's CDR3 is CSAGVSGRGSYNEQFF. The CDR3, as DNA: TGCAGTGCTGGAGTCAGCGGGAGGGGATCCTACAATGAGCAGTTCTTC.

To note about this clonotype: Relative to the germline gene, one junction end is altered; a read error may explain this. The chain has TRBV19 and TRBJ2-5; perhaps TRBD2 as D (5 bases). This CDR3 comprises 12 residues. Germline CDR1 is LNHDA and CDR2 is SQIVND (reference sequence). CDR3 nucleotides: TGTGCCAGTAGTATAGGTGGGGAGACCCGGTACTTC. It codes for CASSIGGETRYF.

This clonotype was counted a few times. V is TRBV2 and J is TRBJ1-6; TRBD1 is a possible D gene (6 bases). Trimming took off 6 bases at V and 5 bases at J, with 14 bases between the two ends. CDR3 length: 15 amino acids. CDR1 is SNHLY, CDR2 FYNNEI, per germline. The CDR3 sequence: CASRWGPRDNSPLHF. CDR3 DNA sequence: TGTGCCAGCAGGTGGGGGCCGCGGGATAATTCACCCCTCCACTTT.